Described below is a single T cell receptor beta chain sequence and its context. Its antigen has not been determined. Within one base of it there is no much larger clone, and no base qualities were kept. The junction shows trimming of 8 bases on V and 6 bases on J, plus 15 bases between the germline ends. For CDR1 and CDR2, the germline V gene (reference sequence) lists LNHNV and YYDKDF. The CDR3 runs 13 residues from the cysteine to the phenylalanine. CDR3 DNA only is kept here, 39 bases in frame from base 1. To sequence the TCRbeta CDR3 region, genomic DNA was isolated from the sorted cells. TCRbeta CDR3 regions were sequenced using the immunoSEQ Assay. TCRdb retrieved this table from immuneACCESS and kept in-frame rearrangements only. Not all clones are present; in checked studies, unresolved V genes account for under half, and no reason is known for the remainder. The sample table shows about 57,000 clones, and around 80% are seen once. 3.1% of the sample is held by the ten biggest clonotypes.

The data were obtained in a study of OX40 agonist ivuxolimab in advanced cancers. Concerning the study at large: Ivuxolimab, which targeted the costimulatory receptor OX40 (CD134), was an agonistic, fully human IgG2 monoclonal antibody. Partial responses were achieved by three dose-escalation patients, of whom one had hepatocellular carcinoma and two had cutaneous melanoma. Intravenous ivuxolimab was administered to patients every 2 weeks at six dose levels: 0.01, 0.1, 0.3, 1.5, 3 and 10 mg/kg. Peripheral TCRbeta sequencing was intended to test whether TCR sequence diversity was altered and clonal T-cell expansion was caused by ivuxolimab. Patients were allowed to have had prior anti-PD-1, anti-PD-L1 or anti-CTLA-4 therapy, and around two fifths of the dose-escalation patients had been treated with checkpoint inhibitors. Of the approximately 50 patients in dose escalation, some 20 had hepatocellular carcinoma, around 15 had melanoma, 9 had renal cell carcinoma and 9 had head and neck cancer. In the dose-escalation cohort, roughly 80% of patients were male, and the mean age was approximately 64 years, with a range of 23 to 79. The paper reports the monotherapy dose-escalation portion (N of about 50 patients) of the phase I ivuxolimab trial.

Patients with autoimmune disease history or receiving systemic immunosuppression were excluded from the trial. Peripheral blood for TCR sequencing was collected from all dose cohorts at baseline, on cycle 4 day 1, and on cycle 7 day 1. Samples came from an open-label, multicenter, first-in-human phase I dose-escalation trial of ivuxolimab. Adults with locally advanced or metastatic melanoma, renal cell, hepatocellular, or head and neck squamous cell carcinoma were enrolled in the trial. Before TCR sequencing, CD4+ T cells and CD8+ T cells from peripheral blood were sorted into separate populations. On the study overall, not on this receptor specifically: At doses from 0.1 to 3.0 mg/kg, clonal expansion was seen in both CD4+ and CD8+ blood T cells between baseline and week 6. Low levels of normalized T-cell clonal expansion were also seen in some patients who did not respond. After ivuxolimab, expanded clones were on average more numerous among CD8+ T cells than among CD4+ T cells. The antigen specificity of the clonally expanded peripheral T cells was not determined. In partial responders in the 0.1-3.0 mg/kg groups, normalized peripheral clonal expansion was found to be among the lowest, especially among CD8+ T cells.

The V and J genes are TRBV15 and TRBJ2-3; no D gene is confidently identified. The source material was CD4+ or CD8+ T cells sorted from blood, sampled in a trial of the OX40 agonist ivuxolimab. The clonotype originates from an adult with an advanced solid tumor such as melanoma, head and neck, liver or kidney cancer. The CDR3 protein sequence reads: CATLSAPKDTQYF. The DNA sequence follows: TGTGCCACCCTGAGCGCCCCGAAGGATACGCAGTATTTT.